What follows are 9 T cell receptor beta chains derived from one specimen sequenced in a study of shared clonotypes between healthy human individuals. CD8 cells classed as naive were CD45RO-negative and positively selected for CCR7, excluding terminally differentiated effector memory CD45RA+ cells. Using immunoSEQ multiplex PCR, the repertoire was profiled, and TCRdb retains in-frame clones only, with some absent. Among around 610,000 clones, roughly 96% were seen once, and the ten largest hold more than 0.085%. Sequencing was performed on naive CD8+ T cells sorted from blood. These receptors were taken from a woman aged 25 to 39 in good health.

The chain recombines TRBV7-6 with TRBJ2-1; 7 bases align to TRBD2. CDR1 is SGHVS and CDR2 is FNYEAQ in the germline V gene. The CDR3 is made up of 15 amino acids. Unmatched junction bases numbered 11, after V lost 5 bases and J lost 7 bases. Here the CDR3 DNA reads TGTGCCAGCAGCCCTGAAGTGGAGGGAGGGAATGAGCAGTTCTTC. Translating gives CASSPEVEGGNEQFF.

J is TRBJ2-7 and V is TRBV2, with 10 bases that match TRBD2. Trimming removed 8 bases from V and 0 bases from J; junction bases left unmatched: 4. Germline CDR1 and CDR2: SNHLY and FYNNEI. This CDR3 has 14 amino acids. In nucleotides, the CDR3 is TGTGCCAGCGGGTGGACTAGCGGCTCCTACGAGCAGTACTTC. Protein sequence: CASGWTSGSYEQYF.

The chain links TRBV30 to TRBJ1-3; TRBD1 might be the D (6 bases). Germline V CDR1 and CDR2: GTSNPN, SVGIG (reference sequence). Trimming shortened V by 5 bases and J by 2 bases, and 13 bases separated the two germline ends. The CDR3 has 14 amino acids. This chain's CDR3 is CAWDQGLAGNTIYF. Written as DNA, the CDR3 is TGTGCCTGGGACCAGGGGTTGGCTGGAAACACCATATATTTT.

Only one count was recorded for this clone. The chain carries TRBV5-1 and TRBJ2-2, with 14 positions matching TRBD2. CDR3 length equals 17 residues. V was pared by 5 bases and J by 7 bases, with 10 bases of the junction left unmatched. The germline V gene has CDR1 SGHRS and CDR2 YFSETQ. For the CDR3, the DNA is TGCGCCAGCAGTGCCCGGGGGACTAGCGGGAGTTTCGGGGAGCTGTTTTTT. Encoded protein: CASSARGTSGSFGELFF.

The chain is built from TRBV29-1 and TRBJ2-7; D ambiguous. The germline CDR1 and CDR2 sequences are SQVTM and ANQGSEA. The CDR3 extends over 11 amino acids. V was trimmed by 5 bases and J by 3 bases, leaving 8 bases between them. CDR3 loop: CSVTRDYEQYF. Written as DNA, the CDR3 is TGCAGCGTTACAAGAGACTACGAGCAGTACTTC.

The chain carries TRBV5-1 and TRBJ1-3, with TRBD1 matching over 9 bases. This CDR3 region has 18 residues. V gave up 1 base and J gave up 4 bases; unmatched junction bases: 12. From germline, CDR1 is SGHRS and CDR2 YFSETQ. Written as DNA, the CDR3 is TGCGCCAGCAGCTTGCACGGGACAGGGCGGACCGAGGGAAACACCATATATTTT. It is translated as CASSLHGTGRTEGNTIYF.

This rearrangement joins TRBV6-5 to TRBJ2-3, with D perhaps matching TRBD2 (7 bases). The germline gives CDR1 MNHEY, CDR2 SVGAGI. This CDR3 comprises 14 residues. V was trimmed by 5 bases and J by 4 bases, leaving 13 bases between them. The CDR3 sequence: CASSLSGGSDTQYF. As DNA, the CDR3 is TGTGCCAGCAGTCTATCGGGGGGCTCAGATACGCAGTATTTT.

The chain has TRBV7-2 and TRBJ2-5; TRBD1 matches 8 bases. V was clipped by 6 bases and J by 8 bases; unmatched bases: 5. The CDR3 has 12 residues. Germline V gene lookup returns CDR1 SGHTA and CDR2 FQGNSA. CDR3 loop: CASRMTGATQYF. CDR3 nucleotides: TGTGCCAGCAGGATGACAGGGGCAACCCAGTACTTC.

The rearrangement uses TRBV27 and TRBJ2-2; D unresolved. The germline V gene has CDR1 MNHEY and CDR2 SMNVEV (reference sequence). V lost 1 base and J 4 bases, leaving 13 bases between the germline ends. The CDR3 runs 16 residues. The CDR3 DNA sequence: TGTGCCAGCAGTTTATTGAGACGAACCGGCACCGGGGAGCTGTTTTTT. Translated: CASSLLRRTGTGELFF.